This T cell receptor (beta chain) emerged from a study of T cells in Graves' hyperthyroidism and ophthalmopathy. Study-wide background: The blood sample was taken at first diagnosis, before treatment began. General study findings and limits: Stable hyperthyroidism was separated from ophthalmopathy by a model based on 13 V-J features. Among thyroid clonotypes expanded above 0.001, most also appeared in blood.

Deletions cut 6 bases from V and 0 bases from J, with 12 bases between. Germline CDR1 reads WNHNN; CDR2 reads SYGVQD (reference sequence). The CDR3 contains 15 residues. A word on this clonotype: Its antigen is not identified.

Authors of the study amplified TCR beta CDR3 regions from RNA transcripts. An initial round of RT-PCR targeting the TCR CDR3 relied on the HTBI primer set. MiXCR was run by TCRdb on the multiplex PCR reads, yielding one entry per CDR3 protein. The sample has some 300,000 distinct CDR3 sequences; roughly 19% are singletons. The TCR originated in a man aged 45-65 years with Graves' ophthalmopathy. The chain employs TRBV10-1 and TRBJ1-3; D is unclear. Input material: blood. The CDR3 loop reads CASSLREISGNTIYF. CDR3 coding DNA: TGCGCCAGCAGCTTAAGAGAAATCTCTGGAAACACCATATATTTT.